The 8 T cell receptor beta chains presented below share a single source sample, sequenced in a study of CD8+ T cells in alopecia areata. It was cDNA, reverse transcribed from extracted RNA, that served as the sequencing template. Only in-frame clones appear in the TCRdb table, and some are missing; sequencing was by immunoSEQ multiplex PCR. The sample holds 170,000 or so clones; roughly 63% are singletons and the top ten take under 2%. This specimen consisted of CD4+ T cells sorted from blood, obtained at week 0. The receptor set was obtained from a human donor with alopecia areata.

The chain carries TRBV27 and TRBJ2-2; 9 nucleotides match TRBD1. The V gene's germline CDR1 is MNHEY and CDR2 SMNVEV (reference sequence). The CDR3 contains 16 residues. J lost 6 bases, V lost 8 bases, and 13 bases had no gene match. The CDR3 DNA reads TGTGCCAGCGGGTTTAGGGGACAGGGTCGTCCCGGGGAGCTGTTTTTT. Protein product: CASGFRGQGRPGELFF.

The CDR3 is CASSTVNSPLHF. CDR3 nucleotide sequence: TGTGCCAGTTCCACAGTCAATTCACCCCTCCACTTT. V and J are TRBV9 and TRBJ1-6; unclear D gene. V was clipped by 8 bases and J by 7 bases, with 10 bases between them. Germline values: CDR1 SGDLS, CDR2 YYNGEE. This CDR3 region has 12 residues.

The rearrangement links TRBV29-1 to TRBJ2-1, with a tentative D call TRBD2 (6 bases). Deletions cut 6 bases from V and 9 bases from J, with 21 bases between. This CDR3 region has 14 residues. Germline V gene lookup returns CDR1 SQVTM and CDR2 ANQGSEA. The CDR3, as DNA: TGCAGCGTGGCCCGACTAGGTCAAGGAGTTGAGCAGTTCTTC. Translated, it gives CSVARLGQGVEQFF.

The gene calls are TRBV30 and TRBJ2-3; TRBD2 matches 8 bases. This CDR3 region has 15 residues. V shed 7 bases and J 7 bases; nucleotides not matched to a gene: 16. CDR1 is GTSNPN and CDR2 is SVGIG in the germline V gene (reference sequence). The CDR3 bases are TGTGCCTTGGGACTCGCGGGGGGCAGCGTTAATACGCAGTATTTT. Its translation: CALGLAGGSVNTQYF.

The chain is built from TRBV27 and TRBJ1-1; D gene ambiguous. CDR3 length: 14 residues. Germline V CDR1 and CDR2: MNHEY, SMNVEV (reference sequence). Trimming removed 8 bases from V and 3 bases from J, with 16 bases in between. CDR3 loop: CASATSALYTEAFF. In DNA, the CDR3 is TGTGCCAGCGCAACCAGTGCGCTTTACACTGAAGCTTTCTTT.

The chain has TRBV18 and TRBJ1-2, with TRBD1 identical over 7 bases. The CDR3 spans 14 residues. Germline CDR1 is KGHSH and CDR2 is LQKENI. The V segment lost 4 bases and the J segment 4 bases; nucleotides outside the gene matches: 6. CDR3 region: CASSLDRDSYGYTF. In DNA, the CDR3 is TGTGCCAGCTCACTCGACAGGGACAGCTATGGCTACACCTTC.

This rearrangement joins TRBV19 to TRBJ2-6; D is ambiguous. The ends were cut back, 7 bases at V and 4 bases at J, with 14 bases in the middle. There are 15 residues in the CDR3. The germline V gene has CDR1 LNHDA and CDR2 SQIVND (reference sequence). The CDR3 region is CASMVRRAGANVLTF. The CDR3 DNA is TGTGCCAGTATGGTTAGAAGGGCCGGGGCCAACGTCCTGACTTTC.

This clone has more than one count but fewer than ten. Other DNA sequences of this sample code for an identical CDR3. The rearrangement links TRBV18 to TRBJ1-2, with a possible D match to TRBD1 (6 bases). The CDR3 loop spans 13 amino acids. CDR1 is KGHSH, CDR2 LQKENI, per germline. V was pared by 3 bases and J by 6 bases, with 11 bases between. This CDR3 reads CASSPPGGNGYTF. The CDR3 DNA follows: TGTGCCAGCTCACCCCCCGGGGGCAATGGCTACACCTTC.